Listed below are T cell receptor beta chains from one sample, sequenced in a study of shared clonotypes between healthy human individuals. The protocol was immunoSEQ multiplex PCR, while the TCRdb copy is restricted to in-frame clones and leaves out a portion. In the table there are over 850,000 clones, approximately 80% of which are singletons. What was sequenced was memory CD4+ T cells from PBMCs. The receptors stem from a man between 18 and 35 years old in good health. Some clones in this sample may be carry-over from other donors' samples. CDR3s include the opening cysteine and the closing phenylalanine or tryptophan. D genes are given only for firm matches. Not every row has a clone size; where given, it reads once, few, many or a size class.

V gene,J gene,D gene,clone size,CDR3 protein,CDR3 DNA
TRBV7-9,TRBJ2-1,TRBD1,few,CASRLGQGVSEQFF,TGTGCCAGCAGGTTGGGACAGGGGGTTTCTGAGCAGTTCTTC
TRBV5-1,TRBJ2-6,.,few,CASSLGGSGANVLTF,TGCGCCAGCAGCTTGGGAGGGTCCGGGGCCAACGTCCTGACTTTC
TRBV28,TRBJ2-7,.,once,CASSSPSGTYEQYF,TGTGCCAGCAGCTCCCCTTCAGGGACCTACGAGCAGTACTTC
TRBV5-1,TRBJ1-3,.,.,CASSSSTGHGNTIYF,TGCGCCAGCAGCTCCTCAACCGGACACGGAAACACCATATATTTT
TRBV5-6,TRBJ2-2,.,.,CASSPDWGGGTGELFF,TGTGCCAGCAGCCCAGACTGGGGGGGCGGCACCGGGGAGCTGTTTTTT
TRBV9,TRBJ2-3,TRBD2,.,CASSVVPTSGRAGDTQYF,TGTGCCAGCAGCGTAGTACCCACTAGCGGGAGGGCCGGAGATACGCAGTATTTT
TRBV9,TRBJ2-3,.,.,CASSVVGLARTDTQYF,TGTGCCAGCAGCGTAGTGGGGCTAGCAAGAACAGATACGCAGTATTTT
TRBV5-1,TRBJ2-7,TRBD1,.,CASSPRQGQGDHEQYF,TGCGCCAGCAGCCCGCGGCAAGGACAGGGGGACCACGAGCAGTACTTC
TRBV7-9,TRBJ2-3,.,once,CASSSEDTQYF,TGTGCCAGCAGCTCCGAGGATACGCAGTATTTT
TRBV6-5,TRBJ2-3,.,.,CASSQADTQYF,TGTGCCAGCAGTCAGGCAGATACGCAGTATTTT
TRBV10-3,TRBJ1-2,TRBD1,.,CAIRQGANYGYTF,TGTGCCATCAGGCAGGGGGCTAACTATGGCTACACCTTC
TRBV9,TRBJ2-5,.,.,CASSATEGRVPRTQYF,TGTGCCAGCAGCGCTACCGAGGGGCGGGTACCTCGGACCCAGTACTTC
TRBV19,TRBJ2-3,TRBD1,once,CASSTNRGLTQYF,TGTGCCAGTAGTACAAACAGGGGGTTGACGCAGTATTTT
TRBV5-1,TRBJ2-3,.,.,CASIQDSISSTDTQYF,TGCGCCAGCATCCAGGACAGTATAAGCTCCACAGATACGCAGTATTTT
TRBV29-1,TRBJ1-5,.,.,CSVVTASEAQHF,TGCAGCGTTGTCACAGCGAGTGAGGCCCAGCATTTT
TRBV10-3,TRBJ2-7,TRBD2,.,CAISQGLAGTSYEQYF,TGTGCCATCAGTCAGGGACTAGCGGGAACCTCCTACGAGCAGTACTTC
TRBV12-5,TRBJ1-3,TRBD1,few,CASAGQGRNTIYF,TGTGCTAGTGCGGGACAGGGCCGAAACACCATATATTTT
TRBV5-1,TRBJ1-1,.,.,CASSEGHRVNTEAFF,TGCGCCAGCAGCGAAGGCCACAGGGTGAACACTGAAGCTTTCTTT
TRBV28,TRBJ1-1,.,.,CASSPAAGATEAFF,TGTGCCAGCAGTCCGGCGGCAGGGGCCACTGAAGCTTTCTTT
TRBV5-8,TRBJ2-1,TRBD1,.,CASSPDRGDEQFF,TGTGCCAGCAGCCCGGACAGGGGCGATGAGCAGTTCTTC
TRBV4-1,TRBJ1-3,TRBD1,.,CASSQDPGGPGNTIYF,TGCGCCAGCAGCCAAGATCCAGGGGGCCCTGGAAACACCATATATTTT
TRBV4-1,TRBJ2-5,TRBD1,few,CASSPSGGETQYF,TGCGCCAGCAGCCCGTCAGGGGGCGAGACCCAGTACTTC
TRBV28,TRBJ2-5,.,.,CASSPYREFETQYF,TGTGCCAGCAGCCCCTACCGGGAGTTTGAGACCCAGTACTTC
TRBV4-2,TRBJ1-2,TRBD1,few,CASSQDLGRGRDGYTF,TGTGCCAGCAGCCAAGACCTCGGCAGGGGGCGCGATGGCTACACCTTC
TRBV5-1,TRBJ2-5,.,.,CASSQTGFGETQYF,TGCGCCAGCAGCCAAACAGGGTTCGGGGAGACCCAGTACTTC
TRBV7-9,TRBJ2-1,.,few,CASPSPSGEQFF,TGTGCCAGCCCTAGCCCCAGCGGGGAGCAGTTCTTC
TRBV5-1,TRBJ2-5,TRBD2,.,CASSGTSQPQETQYF,TGCGCCAGCAGCGGGACTAGCCAACCCCAAGAGACCCAGTACTTC
TRBV29-1,TRBJ2-2,TRBD2,.,CSVEEGGTGELFF,TGCAGCGTTGAAGAGGGAGGGACCGGGGAGCTGTTTTTT
TRBV7-2,TRBJ1-5,.,.,CASSLGRAPQPQHF,TGTGCCAGCAGCTTAGGGCGGGCCCCTCAGCCCCAGCATTTT
TRBV6-1,TRBJ1-4,.,.,CASSVQTPNEKLFF,TGTGCCAGCAGTGTGCAGACTCCGAATGAAAAACTGTTTTTT
TRBV25-1,TRBJ2-5,.,.,CASSTGQTYQETQYF,TGTGCCAGCAGTACAGGACAGACGTACCAAGAGACCCAGTACTTC
TRBV20-1,TRBJ1-2,.,.,CSASSAYGYTF,TGCAGTGCTAGCTCGGCCTATGGCTACACCTTC
TRBV11-2,TRBJ2-1,TRBD2,.,CASSLIVGGNYNEQFF,TGTGCCAGCAGCTTAATCGTGGGAGGGAACTACAATGAGCAGTTCTTC
TRBV6-5,TRBJ2-3,TRBD2,.,CASSSLAGGDDTQYF,TGTGCCAGCAGTTCACTAGCGGGAGGGGATGATACGCAGTATTTT
TRBV5-4,TRBJ1-1,TRBD1,.,CASSLSIGQGSEAFF,TGTGCCAGCAGCTTGTCTATCGGACAGGGGTCCGAAGCTTTCTTT